The sequence of this TCR beta chain was determined in a study of cytomegalovirus exposure and HLA in healthy donors. A note on this clone: Its specificity is not known.

This PCR relied on a set of 60 Vbeta primers and 13 Jbeta primers. The protocol was immunoSEQ multiplex PCR, while the TCRdb copy is restricted to in-frame clones and leaves out a portion. The sample consists of approximately 100,000 clones, 85% of them appearing once. Study outcomes and limitations: Information on immune exposure was restricted to one variable (CMV serostatus). In a later analysis, at a false discovery rate of 0.05, 15,000 to 20,000 TCR beta sequences matched HLA alleles. Rare TCR sequences dominated, though some public TCRs recurred in many donors.

The clonotype comes from a man aged 40-50 years in good health and CMV-seropositive. The sample taken for sequencing was PBMCs.

The CDR3 DNA reads as TGTGCCAGTGGGAGGGTAGACACTGAAGCTTTCTTT. The encoded protein is CASGRVDTEAFF. The chain is built from TRBV6-5 and TRBJ1-1; no definite D call. CDR3 length: 12 amino acids. The germline V and J ends were trimmed by 9 bases and 3 bases, with 11 bases remaining between them. The V gene's germline CDR1 is MNHEY and CDR2 SVGAGI.